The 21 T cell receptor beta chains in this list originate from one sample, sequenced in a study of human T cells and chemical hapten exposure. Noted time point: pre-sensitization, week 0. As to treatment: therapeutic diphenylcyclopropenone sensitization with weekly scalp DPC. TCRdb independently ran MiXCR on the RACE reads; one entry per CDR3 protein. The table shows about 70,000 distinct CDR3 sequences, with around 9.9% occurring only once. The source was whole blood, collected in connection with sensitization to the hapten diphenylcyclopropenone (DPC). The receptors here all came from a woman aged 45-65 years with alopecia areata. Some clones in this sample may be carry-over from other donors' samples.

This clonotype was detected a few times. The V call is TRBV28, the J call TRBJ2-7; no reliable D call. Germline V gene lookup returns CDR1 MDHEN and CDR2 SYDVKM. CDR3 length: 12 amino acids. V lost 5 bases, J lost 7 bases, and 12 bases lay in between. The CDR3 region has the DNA TGTGCCAGCAGTCCTGACGCTAAAGAGCAGTACTTC. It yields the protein CASSPDAKEQYF.

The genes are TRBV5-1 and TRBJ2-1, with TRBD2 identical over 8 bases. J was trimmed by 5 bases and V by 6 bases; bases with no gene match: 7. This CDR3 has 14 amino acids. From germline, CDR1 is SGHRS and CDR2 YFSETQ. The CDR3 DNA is TGCGCCAGCACCCGGGGGGGAGGCGACAATGAGCAGTTCTTC. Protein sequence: CASTRGGGDNEQFF.

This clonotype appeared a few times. CDR3 sequence: CASRRAGSNSPLHF. The CDR3 nucleotides are TGTGCCAGCAGGAGAGCCGGGTCTAATTCACCCCTCCACTTT. The V gene is TRBV27, the J gene TRBJ1-6; D unresolved. The CDR3 consists of 14 residues. Germline V CDR1 and CDR2: MNHEY, SMNVEV (reference sequence). The germline V and J ends were trimmed by 6 bases and 6 bases, with 12 bases remaining between them.

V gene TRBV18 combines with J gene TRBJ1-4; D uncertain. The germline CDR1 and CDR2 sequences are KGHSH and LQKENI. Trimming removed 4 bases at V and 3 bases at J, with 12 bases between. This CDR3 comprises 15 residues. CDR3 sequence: CASSLRGSANEKLFF. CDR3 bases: TGTGCCAGCTCACTCCGGGGTTCAGCTAATGAAAAACTGTTTTTT.

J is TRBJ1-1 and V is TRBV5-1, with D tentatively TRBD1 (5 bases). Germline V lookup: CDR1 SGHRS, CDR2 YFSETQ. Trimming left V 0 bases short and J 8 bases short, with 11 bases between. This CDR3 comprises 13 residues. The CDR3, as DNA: TGCGCCAGCAGCTTGGTAGGGGCGGCGGAAGCTTTCTTT. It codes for CASSLVGAAEAFF.

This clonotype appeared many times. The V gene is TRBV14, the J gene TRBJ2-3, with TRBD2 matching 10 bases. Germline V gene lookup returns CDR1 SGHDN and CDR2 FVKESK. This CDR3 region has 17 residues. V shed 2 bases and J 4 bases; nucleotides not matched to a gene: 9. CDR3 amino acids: CASSQLLAGPGADTQYF. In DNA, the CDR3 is TGTGCCAGCAGCCAACTACTAGCGGGACCGGGGGCAGATACGCAGTATTTT.

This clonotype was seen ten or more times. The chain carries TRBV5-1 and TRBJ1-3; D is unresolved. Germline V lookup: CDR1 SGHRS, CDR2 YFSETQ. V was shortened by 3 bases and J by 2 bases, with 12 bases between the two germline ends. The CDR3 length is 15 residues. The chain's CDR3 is CASSSPGATGNTIYF. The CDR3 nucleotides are TGCGCCAGCAGCTCTCCTGGCGCGACTGGAAACACCATATATTTT.

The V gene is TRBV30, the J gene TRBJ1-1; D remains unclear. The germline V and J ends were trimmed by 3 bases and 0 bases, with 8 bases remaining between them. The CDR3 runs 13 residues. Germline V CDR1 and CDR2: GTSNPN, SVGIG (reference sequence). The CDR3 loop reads CAWSRGLNTEAFF. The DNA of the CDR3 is TGTGCCTGGAGCCGTGGGCTGAACACTGAAGCTTTCTTT. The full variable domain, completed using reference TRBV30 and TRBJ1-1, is SQTIHQWPATLVQPVGSPLSLECTVEGTSNPNLYWYRQAAGRGLQLLFYSVGIGQISSEVPQNLSASRPQDRQFILSSKKLLLSDSGFYLCAWSRGLNTEAFFGQGTRLTVV.

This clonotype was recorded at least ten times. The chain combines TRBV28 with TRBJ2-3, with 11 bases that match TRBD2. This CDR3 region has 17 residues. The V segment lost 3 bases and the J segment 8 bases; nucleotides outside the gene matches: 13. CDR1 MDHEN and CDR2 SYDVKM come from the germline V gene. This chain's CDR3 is CASSLWELAGGPGTQYF. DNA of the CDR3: TGTGCCAGCAGTTTGTGGGAATTAGCGGGAGGGCCTGGTACGCAGTATTTT.

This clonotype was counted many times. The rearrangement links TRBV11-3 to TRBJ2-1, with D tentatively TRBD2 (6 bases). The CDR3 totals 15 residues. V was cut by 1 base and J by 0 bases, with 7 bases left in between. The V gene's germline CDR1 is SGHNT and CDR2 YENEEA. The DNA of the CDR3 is TGTGCCAGCAGCTTAGGGCGGGACTCCTACAATGAGCAGTTCTTC. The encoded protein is CASSLGRDSYNEQFF.

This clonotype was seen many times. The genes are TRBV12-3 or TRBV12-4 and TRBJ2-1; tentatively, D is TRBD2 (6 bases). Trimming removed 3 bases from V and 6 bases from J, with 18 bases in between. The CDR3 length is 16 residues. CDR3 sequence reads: CASSFGASSVLNEQFF. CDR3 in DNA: TGTGCCAGCAGTTTCGGCGCGTCTAGCGTCCTCAATGAGCAGTTCTTC.

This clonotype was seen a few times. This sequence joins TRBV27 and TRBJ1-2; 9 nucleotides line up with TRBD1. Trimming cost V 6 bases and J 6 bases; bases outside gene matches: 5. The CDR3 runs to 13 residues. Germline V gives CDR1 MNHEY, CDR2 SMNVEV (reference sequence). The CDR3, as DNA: TGTGCCAGCAGAAGGGACAGGGCACATGGCTACACCTTC. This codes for CASRRDRAHGYTF.

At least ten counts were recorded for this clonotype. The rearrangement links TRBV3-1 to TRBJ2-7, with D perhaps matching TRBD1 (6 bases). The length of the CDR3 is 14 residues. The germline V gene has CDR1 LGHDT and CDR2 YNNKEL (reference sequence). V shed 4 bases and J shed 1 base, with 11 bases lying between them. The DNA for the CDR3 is TGTGCCAGCAGCCGACAGGCCTCTTCCTACGAGCAGTACTTC. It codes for CASSRQASSYEQYF.

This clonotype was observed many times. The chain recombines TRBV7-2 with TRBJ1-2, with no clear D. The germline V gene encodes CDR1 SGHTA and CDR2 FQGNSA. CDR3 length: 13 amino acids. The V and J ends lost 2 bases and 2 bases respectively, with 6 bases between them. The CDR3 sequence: CASSLLQNYGYTF. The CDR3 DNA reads TGTGCCAGCAGCTTACTACAGAACTATGGCTACACCTTC.

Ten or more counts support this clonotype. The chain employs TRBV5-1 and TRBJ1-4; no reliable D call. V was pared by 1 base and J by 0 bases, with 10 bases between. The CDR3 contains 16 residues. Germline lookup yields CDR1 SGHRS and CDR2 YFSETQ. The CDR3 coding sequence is TGCGCCAGCAGCTTGAGTGTATCAGCAACTAATGAAAAACTGTTTTTT. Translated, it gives CASSLSVSATNEKLFF. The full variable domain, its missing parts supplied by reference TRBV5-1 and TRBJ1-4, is KAGVTQTPRYLIKTRGQQVTLSCSPISGHRSVSWYQQTPGQGLQFLFEYFSETQRNKGNFPGRFSGRQFSNSRSEMNVSTLELGDSALYLCASSLSVSATNEKLFFGSGTQLSVL.

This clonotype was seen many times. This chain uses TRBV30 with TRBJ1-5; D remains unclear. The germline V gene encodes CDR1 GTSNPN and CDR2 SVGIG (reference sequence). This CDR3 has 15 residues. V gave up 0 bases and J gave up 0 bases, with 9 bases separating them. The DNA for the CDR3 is TGTGCCTGGAGTGTGGCCAGCTATAGCAATCAGCCCCAGCATTTT. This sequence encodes CAWSVASYSNQPQHF.

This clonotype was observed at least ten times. In DNA, the CDR3 is TGTGCCAGCAGTCTCCGGGACGTCTACGAGCAGTACTTC. Protein sequence: CASSLRDVYEQYF. This chain connects TRBV28 to TRBJ2-7; D tentatively reads TRBD1 or TRBD2 (5 bases each). Looked up from germline, CDR1 is MDHEN and CDR2 is SYDVKM. The V end lost 5 bases, the J end lost 3 bases, and 11 bases lay between the germline ends. The CDR3 is 13 amino acids.

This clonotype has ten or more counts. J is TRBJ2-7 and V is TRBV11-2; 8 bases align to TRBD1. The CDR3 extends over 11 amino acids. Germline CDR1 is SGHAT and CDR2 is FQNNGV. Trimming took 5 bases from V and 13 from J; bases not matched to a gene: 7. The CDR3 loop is CASSSGQGPYF. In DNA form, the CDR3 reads TGTGCCAGCAGCAGTGGACAGGGCCCTTACTTC.

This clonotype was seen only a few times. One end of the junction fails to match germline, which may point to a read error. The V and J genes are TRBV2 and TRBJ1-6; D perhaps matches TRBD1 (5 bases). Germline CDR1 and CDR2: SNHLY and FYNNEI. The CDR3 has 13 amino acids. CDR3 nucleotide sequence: TGTGCCAGCAGCACAGGTTATAATTCTCCCCTCCACTTT. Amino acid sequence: CASSTGYNSPLHF.

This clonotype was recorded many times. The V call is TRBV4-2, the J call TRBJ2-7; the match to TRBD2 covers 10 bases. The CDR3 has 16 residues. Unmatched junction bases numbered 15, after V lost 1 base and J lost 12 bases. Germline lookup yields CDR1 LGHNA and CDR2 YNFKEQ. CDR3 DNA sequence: TGTGCCAGCAGCCAAGCCGCCGGGACTAGCGCCCCAGTGGGGTACTTC. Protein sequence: CASSQAAGTSAPVGYF.

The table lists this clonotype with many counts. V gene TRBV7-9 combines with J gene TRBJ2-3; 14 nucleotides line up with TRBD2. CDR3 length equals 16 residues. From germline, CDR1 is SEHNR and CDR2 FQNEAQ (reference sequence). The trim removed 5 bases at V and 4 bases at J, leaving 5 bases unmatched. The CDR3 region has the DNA TGTGCCAGCAGCCTGGGACTAGCGGGAGTGTCAGATACGCAGTATTTT. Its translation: CASSLGLAGVSDTQYF. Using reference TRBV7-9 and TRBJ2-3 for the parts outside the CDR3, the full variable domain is DTGVSQNPRHKITKRGQNVTFRCDPISEHNRLYWYRQTLGQGPEFLTYFQNEAQLEKSRLLSDRFSAERPKGSFSTLEIQRTEQGDSAMYLCASSLGLAGVSDTQYFGPGTRLTVL.